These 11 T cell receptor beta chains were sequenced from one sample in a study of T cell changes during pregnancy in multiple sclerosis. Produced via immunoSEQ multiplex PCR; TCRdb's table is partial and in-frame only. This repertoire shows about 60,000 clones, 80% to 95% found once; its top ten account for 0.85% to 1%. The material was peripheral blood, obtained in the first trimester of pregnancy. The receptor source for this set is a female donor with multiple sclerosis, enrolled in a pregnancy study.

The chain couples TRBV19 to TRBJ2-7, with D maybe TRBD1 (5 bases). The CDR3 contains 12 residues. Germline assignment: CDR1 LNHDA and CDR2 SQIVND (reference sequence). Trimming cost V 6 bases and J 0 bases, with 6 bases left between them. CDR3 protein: CASRDTSYEQYF. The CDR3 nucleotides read TGTGCCAGTAGGGACACCTCCTACGAGCAGTACTTC. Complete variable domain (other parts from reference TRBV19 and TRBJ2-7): DGGITQSPKYLFRKEGQNVTLSCEQNLNHDAMYWYRQDPGQGLRLIYYSQIVNDFQKGDIAEGYSVSREKKESFPLTVTSAQKNPTAFYLCASRDTSYEQYFGPGTRLTVT.

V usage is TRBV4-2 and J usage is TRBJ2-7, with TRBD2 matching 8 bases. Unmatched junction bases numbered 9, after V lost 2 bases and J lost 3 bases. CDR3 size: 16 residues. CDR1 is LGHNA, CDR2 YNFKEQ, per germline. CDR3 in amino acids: CASSQNPGAGGYEQYF. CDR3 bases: TGTGCCAGCAGCCAAAACCCGGGGGCGGGGGGCTACGAGCAGTACTTC.

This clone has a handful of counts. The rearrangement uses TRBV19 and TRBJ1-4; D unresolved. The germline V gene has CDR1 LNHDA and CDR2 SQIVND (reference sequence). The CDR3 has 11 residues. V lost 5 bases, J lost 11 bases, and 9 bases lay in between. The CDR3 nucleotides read TGTGCCAGTAGTGCCAGCGCGAAACTGTTTTTT. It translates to CASSASAKLFF.

The CDR3 bases are TGTGCCAGCTTGCCGCGGGGACCCGACACTGAAGCTTTCTTT. Its translation is CASLPRGPDTEAFF. The chain links TRBV6-5 to TRBJ1-1, with D perhaps matching TRBD1 (5 bases). In germline, CDR1 is MNHEY, CDR2 SVGAGI. The germline V and J ends were trimmed by 8 bases and 3 bases, with 16 bases remaining between them. The CDR3 is 14 amino acids.

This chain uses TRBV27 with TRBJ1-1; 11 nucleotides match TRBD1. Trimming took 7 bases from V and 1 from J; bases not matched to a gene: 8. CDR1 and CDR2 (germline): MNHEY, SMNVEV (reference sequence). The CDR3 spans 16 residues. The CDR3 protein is CASTGTGGGGNTEAFF. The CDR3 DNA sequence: TGTGCCAGCACCGGGACAGGGGGTGGTGGGAACACTGAAGCTTTCTTT.

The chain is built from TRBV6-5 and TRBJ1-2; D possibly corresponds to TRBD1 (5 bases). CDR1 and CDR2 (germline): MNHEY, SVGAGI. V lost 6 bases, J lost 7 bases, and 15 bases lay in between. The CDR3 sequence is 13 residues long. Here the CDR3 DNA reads TGTGCCAGCAGACCGGCGCAGGGTTCTGGCTACACCTTC. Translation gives CASRPAQGSGYTF.

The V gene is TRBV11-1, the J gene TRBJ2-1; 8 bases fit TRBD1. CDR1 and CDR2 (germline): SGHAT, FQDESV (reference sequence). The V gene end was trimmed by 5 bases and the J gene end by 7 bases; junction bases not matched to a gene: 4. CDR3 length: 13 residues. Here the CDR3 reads CASSSRQGNEQFF. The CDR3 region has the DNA TGTGCCAGCAGCAGCCGACAGGGGAATGAGCAGTTCTTC.

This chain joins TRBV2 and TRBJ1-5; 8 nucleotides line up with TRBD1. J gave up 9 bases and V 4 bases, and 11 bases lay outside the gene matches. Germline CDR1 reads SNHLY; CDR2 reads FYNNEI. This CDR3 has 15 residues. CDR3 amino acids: CASSGGGQVPRPQHF. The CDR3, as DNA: TGTGCCAGCAGTGGGGGGGGACAGGTGCCGCGGCCCCAGCATTTT.

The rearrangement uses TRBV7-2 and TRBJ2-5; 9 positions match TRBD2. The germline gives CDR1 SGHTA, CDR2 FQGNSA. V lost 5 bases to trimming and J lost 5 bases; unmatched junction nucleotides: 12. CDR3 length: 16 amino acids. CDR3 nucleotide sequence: TGTGCCAGCAGCCTAGAGGGGACTAGCAGGATGGAGACCCAGTACTTC. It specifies CASSLEGTSRMETQYF.

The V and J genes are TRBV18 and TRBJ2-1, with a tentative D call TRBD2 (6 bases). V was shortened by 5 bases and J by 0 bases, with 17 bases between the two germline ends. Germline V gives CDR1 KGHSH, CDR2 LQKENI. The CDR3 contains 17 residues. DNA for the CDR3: TGTGCCAGCTCATACCAGGAGGGGAAAGGCTCCTACAATGAGCAGTTCTTC. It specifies CASSYQEGKGSYNEQFF.

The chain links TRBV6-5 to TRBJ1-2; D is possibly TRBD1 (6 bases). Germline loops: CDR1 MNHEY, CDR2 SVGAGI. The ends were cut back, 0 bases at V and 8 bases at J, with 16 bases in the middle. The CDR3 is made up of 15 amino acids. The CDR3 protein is CASSYSGGGRRGYTF. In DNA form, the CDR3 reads TGTGCCAGCAGTTACTCGGGCGGGGGGCGACGCGGCTACACCTTC.